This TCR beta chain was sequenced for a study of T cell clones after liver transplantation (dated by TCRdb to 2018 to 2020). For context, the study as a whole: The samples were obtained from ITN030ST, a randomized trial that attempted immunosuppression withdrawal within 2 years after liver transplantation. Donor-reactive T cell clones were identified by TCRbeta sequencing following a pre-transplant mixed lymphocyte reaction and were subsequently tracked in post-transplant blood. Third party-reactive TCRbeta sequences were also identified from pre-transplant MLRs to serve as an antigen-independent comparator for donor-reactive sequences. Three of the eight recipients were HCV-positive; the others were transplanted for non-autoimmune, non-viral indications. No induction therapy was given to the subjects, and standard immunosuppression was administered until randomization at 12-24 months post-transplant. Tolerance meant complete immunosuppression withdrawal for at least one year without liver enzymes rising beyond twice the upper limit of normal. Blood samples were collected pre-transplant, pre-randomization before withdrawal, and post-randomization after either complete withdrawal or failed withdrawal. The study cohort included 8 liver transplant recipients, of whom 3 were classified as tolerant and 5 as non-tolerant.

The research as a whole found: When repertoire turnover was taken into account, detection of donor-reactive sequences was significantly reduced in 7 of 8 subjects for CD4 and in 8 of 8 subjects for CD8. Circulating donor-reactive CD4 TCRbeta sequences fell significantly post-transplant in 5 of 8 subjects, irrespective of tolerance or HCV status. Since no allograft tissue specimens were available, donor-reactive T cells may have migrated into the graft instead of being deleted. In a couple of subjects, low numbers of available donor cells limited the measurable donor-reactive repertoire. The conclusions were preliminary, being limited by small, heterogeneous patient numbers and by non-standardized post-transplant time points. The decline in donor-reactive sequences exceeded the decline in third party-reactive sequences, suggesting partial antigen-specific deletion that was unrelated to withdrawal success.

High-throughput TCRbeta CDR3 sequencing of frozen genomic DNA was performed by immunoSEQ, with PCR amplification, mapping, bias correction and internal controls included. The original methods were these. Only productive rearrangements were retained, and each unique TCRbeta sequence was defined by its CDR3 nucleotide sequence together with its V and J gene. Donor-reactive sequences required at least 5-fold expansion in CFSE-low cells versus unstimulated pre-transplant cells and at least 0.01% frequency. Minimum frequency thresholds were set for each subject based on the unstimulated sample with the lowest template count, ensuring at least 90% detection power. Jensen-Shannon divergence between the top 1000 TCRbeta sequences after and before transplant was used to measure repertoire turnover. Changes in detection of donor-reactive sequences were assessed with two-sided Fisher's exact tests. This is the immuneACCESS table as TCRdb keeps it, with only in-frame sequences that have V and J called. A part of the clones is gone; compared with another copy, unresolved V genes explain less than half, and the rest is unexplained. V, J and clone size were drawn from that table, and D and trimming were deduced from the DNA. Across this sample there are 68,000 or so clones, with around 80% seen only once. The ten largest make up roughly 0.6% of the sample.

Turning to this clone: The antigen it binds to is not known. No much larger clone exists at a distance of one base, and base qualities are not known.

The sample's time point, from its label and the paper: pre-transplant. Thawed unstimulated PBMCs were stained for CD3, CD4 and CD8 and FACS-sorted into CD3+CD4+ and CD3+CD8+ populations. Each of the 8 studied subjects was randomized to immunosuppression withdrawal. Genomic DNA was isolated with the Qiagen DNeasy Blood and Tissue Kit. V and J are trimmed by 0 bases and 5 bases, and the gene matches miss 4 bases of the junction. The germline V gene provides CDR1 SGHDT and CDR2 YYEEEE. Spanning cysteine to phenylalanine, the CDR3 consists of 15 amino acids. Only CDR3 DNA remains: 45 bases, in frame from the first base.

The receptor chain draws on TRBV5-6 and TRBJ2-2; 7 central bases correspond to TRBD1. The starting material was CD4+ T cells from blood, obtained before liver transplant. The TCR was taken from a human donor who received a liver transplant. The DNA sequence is TGTGCCAGCAGCTTGGCAGGGGGTACTACCGGGGAGCTGTTTTTT. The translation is CASSLAGGTTGELFF.